The clone carrying this TCR beta chain has only one observation. The V and J ends lost 0 bases and 11 bases respectively, with 14 bases between them. Looked up from germline, CDR1 is SGHKS and CDR2 is YYEKEE (reference sequence). This CDR3 is built from 13 residues. Generated by immunoSEQ multiplex PCR, the TCRdb table keeps only in-frame clones and is missing some. The sample records hundreds of thousands of clones, around 87% being singletons. These data come from a study of shared T cell receptors in the human thymus. The same sample was also studied in work on human thymus T cells. This second report adds: Thymic tissue was derived from resections collected during corrective heart surgery. Both thymic and peripheral blood repertoires showed apparently biased V and J usage.

The chain couples TRBV5-5 to TRBJ1-1; a possible D gene is TRBD1 (5 bases). The TCR comes from a boy under two years old with a congenital heart defect. The sequencing sample was made of thymocytes. Here the CDR3 reads CASSLEPDIDAFF. CDR3 in DNA: TGTGCCAGCAGCTTGGAACCGGACATAGACGCTTTCTTT.